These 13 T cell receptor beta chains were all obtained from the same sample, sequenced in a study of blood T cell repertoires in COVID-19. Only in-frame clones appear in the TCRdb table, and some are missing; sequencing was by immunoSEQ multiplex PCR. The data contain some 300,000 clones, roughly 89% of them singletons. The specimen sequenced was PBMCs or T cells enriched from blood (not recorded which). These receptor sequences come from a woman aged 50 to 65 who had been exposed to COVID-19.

This CDR3 reads CASRQGAANEQFF. The CDR3 bases are TGCGCCAGCCGCCAGGGGGCCGCCAATGAGCAGTTCTTC. The chain combines TRBV5-1 with TRBJ2-1; 8 nucleotides match TRBD1. There are 13 residues in the CDR3. Trimming cost V 7 bases and J 6 bases; bases outside gene matches: 6. CDR1 SGHRS and CDR2 YFSETQ come from the germline V gene.

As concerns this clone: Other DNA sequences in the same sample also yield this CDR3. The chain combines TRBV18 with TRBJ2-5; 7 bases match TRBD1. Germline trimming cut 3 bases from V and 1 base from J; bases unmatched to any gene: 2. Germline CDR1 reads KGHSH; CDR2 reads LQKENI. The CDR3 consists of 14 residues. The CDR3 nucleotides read TGTGCCAGCTCACCCGGACAGGTCCAAGAGACCCAGTACTTC. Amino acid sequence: CASSPGQVQETQYF. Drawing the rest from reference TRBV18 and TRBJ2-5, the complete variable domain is NAGVMQNPRHLVRRRGQEARLRCSPMKGHSHVYWYRQLPEEGLKFMVYLQKENIIDESGMPKERFSAEFPKEGPSILRIQQVVRGDSAAYFCASSPGQVQETQYFGPGTRLLVL.

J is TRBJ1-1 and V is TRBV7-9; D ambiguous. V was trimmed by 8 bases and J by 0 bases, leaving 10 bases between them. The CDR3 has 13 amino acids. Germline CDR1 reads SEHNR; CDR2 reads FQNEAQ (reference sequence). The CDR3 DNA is TGTGCCAGCTTCTACCTTATGAACACTGAAGCTTTCTTT. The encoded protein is CASFYLMNTEAFF.

The CDR3 coding sequence is TGTGCCAGCAGCTTAATGGGCCGATCCTACAATGAGCAGTTCTTC. Its protein is CASSLMGRSYNEQFF. The chain combines TRBV7-8 with TRBJ2-1; D remains ambiguous. Germline CDR1 and CDR2: SGHVS and FQNEAQ. CDR3 length equals 15 residues. Trimming left V 2 bases short and J 1 base short, with 9 bases between.

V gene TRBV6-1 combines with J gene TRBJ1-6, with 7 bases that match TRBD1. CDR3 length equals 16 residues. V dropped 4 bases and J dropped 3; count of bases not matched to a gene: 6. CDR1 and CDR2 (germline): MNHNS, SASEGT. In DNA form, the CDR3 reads TGTGCCAGCAGTGCCTCGACAGGGTACTATAATTCACCCCTCCACTTT. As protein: CASSASTGYYNSPLHF.

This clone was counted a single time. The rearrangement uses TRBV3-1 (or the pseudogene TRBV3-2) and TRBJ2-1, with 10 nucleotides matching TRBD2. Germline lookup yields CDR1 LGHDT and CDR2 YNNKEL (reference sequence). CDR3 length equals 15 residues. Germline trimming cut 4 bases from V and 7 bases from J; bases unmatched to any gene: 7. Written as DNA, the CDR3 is TGTGCCAGCAGCCTCAGCGGGGGGGCTCGAAATGAGCAGTTCTTC. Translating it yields CASSLSGGARNEQFF.

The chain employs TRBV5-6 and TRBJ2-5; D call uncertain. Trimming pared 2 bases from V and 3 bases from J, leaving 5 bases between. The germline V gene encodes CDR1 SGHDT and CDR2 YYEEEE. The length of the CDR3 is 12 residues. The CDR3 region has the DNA TGTGCCAGCAGCTTTGCAGAAGAGACCCAGTACTTC. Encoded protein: CASSFAEETQYF.

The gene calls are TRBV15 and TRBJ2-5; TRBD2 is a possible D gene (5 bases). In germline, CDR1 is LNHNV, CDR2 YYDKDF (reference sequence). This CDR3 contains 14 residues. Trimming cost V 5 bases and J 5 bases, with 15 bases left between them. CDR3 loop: CATSRAGRRETQYF. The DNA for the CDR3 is TGTGCCACCAGCCGGGCGGGTAGGCGGGAGACCCAGTACTTC. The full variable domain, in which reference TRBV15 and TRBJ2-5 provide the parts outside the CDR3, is DAMVIQNPRYQVTQFGKPVTLSCSQTLNHNVMYWYQQKSSQAPKLLFHYYDKDFNNEADTPDNFQSRRPNTSFCFLDIRSPGLGDTAMYLCATSRAGRRETQYFGPGTRLLVL.

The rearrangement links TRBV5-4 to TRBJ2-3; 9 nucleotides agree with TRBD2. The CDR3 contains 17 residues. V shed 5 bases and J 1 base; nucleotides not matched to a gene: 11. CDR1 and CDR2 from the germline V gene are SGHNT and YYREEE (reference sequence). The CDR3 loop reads CASRRAGTSSGTDTQYF. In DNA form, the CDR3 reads TGTGCCAGCAGGCGAGCCGGGACTAGCTCGGGCACAGATACGCAGTATTTT.

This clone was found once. CDR3 in amino acids: CASSEDTGSTDTQYF. As DNA, the CDR3 is TGTGCCAGCAGTGAGGATACGGGTAGCACAGATACGCAGTATTTT. The rearrangement uses TRBV2 and TRBJ2-3; unclear D gene. The ends were cut back, 3 bases at V and 0 bases at J, with 10 bases in the middle. CDR3 length: 15 amino acids. Germline lookup yields CDR1 SNHLY and CDR2 FYNNEI.

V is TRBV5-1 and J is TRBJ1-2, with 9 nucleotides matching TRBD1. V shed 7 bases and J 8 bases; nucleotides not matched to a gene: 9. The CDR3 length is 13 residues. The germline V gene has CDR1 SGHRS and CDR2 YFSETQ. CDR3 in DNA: TGCGCCAGCGGAATACAGGGGGCAGAAGGCTACACCTTC. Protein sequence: CASGIQGAEGYTF.

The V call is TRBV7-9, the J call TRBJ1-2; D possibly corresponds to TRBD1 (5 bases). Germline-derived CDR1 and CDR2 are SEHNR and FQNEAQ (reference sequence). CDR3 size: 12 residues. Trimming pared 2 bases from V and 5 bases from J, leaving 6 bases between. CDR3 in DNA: TGTGCCAGCAGCTTACCAGGGTATGGCTACACCTTC. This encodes CASSLPGYGYTF. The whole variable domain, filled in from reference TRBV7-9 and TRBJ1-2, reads DTGVSQNPRHKITKRGQNVTFRCDPISEHNRLYWYRQTLGQGPEFLTYFQNEAQLEKSRLLSDRFSAERPKGSFSTLEIQRTEQGDSAMYLCASSLPGYGYTFGSGTRLTVV.

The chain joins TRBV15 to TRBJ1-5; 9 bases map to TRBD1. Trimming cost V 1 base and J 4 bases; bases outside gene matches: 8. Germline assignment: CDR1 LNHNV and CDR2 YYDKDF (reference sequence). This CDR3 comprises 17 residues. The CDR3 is CATSRGTGDPANQPQHF. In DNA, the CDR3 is TGTGCCACCAGCAGAGGGACAGGGGATCCAGCTAATCAGCCCCAGCATTTT.